Each of the 3 T cell receptor beta chains below was sequenced from the same sample in a study of blood T cell repertoires in COVID-19. Data came from immunoSEQ multiplex PCR; TCRdb stores just in-frame clones and leaves some out. The table has roughly 250,000 clones, 70% to 90% seen once. What was sequenced was peripheral blood. These receptors came from a woman in her thirties or forties who had recovered from COVID-19.

The chain links TRBV7-2 to TRBJ1-4; no reliable D call. The ends were cut back, 2 bases at V and 4 bases at J, with 5 bases in the middle. Germline CDR1 reads SGHTA; CDR2 reads FQGNSA. The CDR3 totals 13 residues. The CDR3 sequence is CASSLLFNEKLFF. DNA of the CDR3: TGTGCCAGCAGCTTACTTTTTAATGAAAAACTGTTTTTT.

The table lists this clone with a count of one. The chain has TRBV7-2 and TRBJ1-4, with TRBD1 identical over 8 bases. V lost 1 base to trimming and J lost 3 bases; unmatched junction nucleotides: 1. CDR3 length equals 15 residues. From germline, CDR1 is SGHTA and CDR2 FQGNSA. The CDR3 DNA is TGTGCCAGCAGCTTAGTGGGACAGGCTAATGAAAAACTGTTTTTT. Translated: CASSLVGQANEKLFF.

The V and J genes are TRBV27 and TRBJ2-3, with TRBD2 matching over 7 bases. CDR3 length equals 17 residues. The V segment lost 0 bases and the J segment 6 bases; nucleotides outside the gene matches: 12. Germline values: CDR1 MNHEY, CDR2 SMNVEV (reference sequence). CDR3 protein: CASSLSSGTKLLDTQYF. CDR3 DNA sequence: TGTGCCAGCAGTTTATCGTCTGGGACTAAGTTACTCGATACGCAGTATTTT.